A single sample is the source of the 5 T cell receptor beta chains below, sequenced in a study of blood T cell repertoires in COVID-19 (dated by TCRdb to the early 2020s). The library was built by means of the immunoSEQ multiplex PCR assay. TCRdb mirrors the immuneACCESS table, restricted to in-frame sequences. Some clones are absent from its copies; in checked studies, under half trace to an unresolved V gene, and the reason for the others is unknown. Here the sample has under 200,000 clones; 74% occur a single time. The leading ten clones occupy approximately 3% of the sample. Sequenced sample: peripheral blood. These receptors originate from a woman aged 80 or over with acute or convalescent COVID-19.

This clone was counted many times. Other DNA sequences in this specimen translate into the identical CDR3. The J gene is TRBJ2-7, the V gene TRBV9; D ambiguous. The ends were cut back, 2 bases at V and 0 bases at J, with 9 bases in the middle. CDR1 and CDR2 from the germline V gene are SGDLS and YYNGEE. CDR3 length: 14 amino acids. CDR3 coding DNA: TGTGCCAGCAGCGTGGGTCCTAGCTCCTACGAGCAGTACTTC. This sequence encodes CASSVGPSSYEQYF. Filled out from reference TRBV9 and TRBJ2-7, the complete variable domain reads DSGVTQTPKHLITATGQRVTLRCSPRSGDLSVYWYQQSLDQGLQFLIQYYNGEERAKGNILERFSAQQFPDLHSELNLSSLELGDSALYFCASSVGPSSYEQYFGPGTRLTVT.

The chain uses TRBV7-2 and TRBJ1-5, with a weak D call TRBD1 (5 bases). The CDR3 sequence is 14 residues long. Germline V gene data show CDR1 as SGHTA and CDR2 as FQGNSA. Trimming removed 8 bases at V and 6 bases at J, with 17 bases between. The CDR3 region has the DNA TGTGCCAGCCAAAACATAGGGGTTAGTCAGCCCCAGCATTTT. Translating gives CASQNIGVSQPQHF.

The chain links TRBV5-6 to TRBJ2-3, with 13 bases matching TRBD2. The trim removed 4 bases at V and 4 bases at J, leaving 3 bases unmatched. The CDR3 covers 15 residues. Germline CDR1 and CDR2: SGHDT and YYEEEE. CDR3 DNA sequence: TGTGCCAGCAGCCGGACTAGCGGGAGCCCAGATACGCAGTATTTT. Translation: CASSRTSGSPDTQYF.

The chain carries TRBV6-5 and TRBJ2-7, with 9 positions matching TRBD1. The junction had 6 bases not matched to a gene; V was cut back by 10 bases and J by 2 bases. Germline CDR1 MNHEY, CDR2 SVGAGI. The CDR3 length is 13 residues. CDR3 bases: TGTGCCACGGGACAGGGAGTGACCTACGAGCAGTACTTC. This codes for CATGQGVTYEQYF.

V gene TRBV9 combines with J gene TRBJ2-1, with 12 bases aligning to TRBD2. This CDR3 contains 15 residues. Germline V gene lookup returns CDR1 SGDLS and CDR2 YYNGEE. V lost 4 bases, J lost 9 bases, and 8 bases stayed unmatched. DNA of the CDR3: TGTGCCAGCAGCTTCCGACTAGCGGGAGTGGCTGAGCAGTTCTTC. It yields the protein CASSFRLAGVAEQFF.